This T cell receptor beta chain was profiled in a study of cytomegalovirus exposure and HLA in healthy donors. Unmatched junction bases numbered 7, after V lost 6 bases and J lost 2 bases. The CDR3 is 15 residues long. Germline V lookup: CDR1 LNHNV, CDR2 YYDKDF (reference sequence). It was with 60 Vbeta and 13 Jbeta primers that the PCR ran. Sequenced by immunoSEQ multiplex PCR; TCRdb stores in-frame clones only, minus some. The data contain about 160,000 clones, approximately 75% of them seen just once; the ten biggest clones take up 2.2%. Material for sequencing was PBMCs. The chain couples TRBV15 to TRBJ2-7; 10 bases are a match to TRBD1. This receptor was taken from a man between 50 and 59 years old in good health and CMV-seropositive. The CDR3 protein is CATSLGQGVTYEQYF. CDR3 bases: TGTGCCACCAGTCTCGGACAGGGGGTTACCTACGAGCAGTACTTC. Combining the CDR3 with reference TRBV15 and TRBJ2-7 gives the whole variable domain DAMVIQNPRYQVTQFGKPVTLSCSQTLNHNVMYWYQQKSSQAPKLLFHYYDKDFNNEADTPDNFQSRRPNTSFCFLDIRSPGLGDTAMYLCATSLGQGVTYEQYFGPGTRLTVT.